The sequence of this T cell receptor beta chain was determined in a study of cytomegalovirus exposure and HLA in healthy donors (dated by TCRdb to 2016 to 2017). About the full investigation: According to an earlier analysis of several hundred of the donors, 200 million or so T cells yielded 117 million unique TCR beta sequences and about 300 Gb of sequence data. Roughly 300 gigabases of sequencing data and tens of millions of unique TCR sequences were included in an early release covering under 650 HLA-typed donors. Of the 300 to 450 genotyped donors, 81% were placed in the genetic ancestry cluster associated with self-reported Caucasian donors. The study was designed to test whether signatures of past pathogen exposure could be identified by cataloging public T cell receptors. Using immunosequencing, the study profiled T cell repertoires from 500 to 800 subjects and related those repertoires to cytomegalovirus serostatus. Along with the roughly 710-subject first cohort, a separate validation cohort of about 110 different subjects was used. To predict cytomegalovirus infection status, the study brought together high-throughput TCR immunosequencing, statistical association of individual TCRs with disease status, and machine learning. To study patterns of TCR occurrence, a later analysis re-analyzed previously published TCR beta repertoires from 666 donors and added high-resolution HLA genotyping. The later analysis used no new phenotypic data to find candidate immune exposures, relying instead on TCR beta sequences and their occurrence across donors. An earlier analysis of fewer than 750 of the donors used high-throughput TCR beta sequencing to judge whether each TCR beta V gene segment behaved as functional or pseudogenic. Alongside the repertoire data, information on donor age, sex, ethnicity and CMV serostatus was compiled. A later genetic analysis used genome-wide SNP genotypes for about three fifths of the 666 donors, treating that subset as a discovery cohort. Every discovery cohort repertoire had been produced on one sequencing platform. HLA typing covered class I and class II loci at four-digit resolution. Typing coverage differed by locus: A, B, C, DRB1 and DQB1 were typed in about 620-630 donors, DQA1 in 522, DPA1 in roughly 590, and DPB1 in 400 to 480. Five DR-DQ haplotypes were treated as single units for association and clustering because of strong linkage in the cohort. Among some 400 genotyped donors of the cohort, an average of approximately 240,000 unique TCR beta nucleotide sequences was sequenced per donor, of which about 18% were non-productive. Results the study describes overall, beyond this receptor: The authors suggested that the approach could potentially be generalized to other disease states and immunological phenotypes. A group of highly shared sequence variants was considered likely to be a technical artifact of the sequencing pipeline. According to a later analysis, most CMV-associated TCR beta chains appeared to be HLA-restricted, and the HLA associations seemed to be driven largely by CMV exposure. A few of the identified cytomegalovirus-associated TCR beta chains were confirmed in vitro to be specific for cytomegalovirus antigens. A later genetic analysis associated a missense DCLRE1C variant with V-gene and J-gene trimming of TCR beta chains, and an independent cohort replicated the association. In a later genetic analysis, fewer N-insertions in productive TCRs were reported among donors in an Asian-associated ancestry cluster than the roughly 700-donor mean. Correlated functional status among segregating V segments might be attributable to linkage disequilibrium, but an unknown experimental factor could not be ruled out. Cytomegalovirus status was reported to be diagnosed by the classifier with high specificity and sensitivity in both the original and validation cohorts. Because HLA typing was missing for some donors at each locus, association tests included only the typed subset. A later analysis found that TCR association rates varied across HLA loci, with DRB1 alleles showing the most associated TCRs and HLA-C alleles the fewest. A later analysis reported that several top co-occurrence clusters appeared linked to parvovirus B19, influenza, CMV and Epstein-Barr virus. The only immune exposure information available for the cohort was CMV serostatus. In the study, roughly 160 TCR beta chains were listed as associated with cytomegalovirus. A further reported finding was that TCR beta sequences accurately predicted the HLA-A and HLA-B alleles for most subjects in the first cohort. Broadly in line with IMGT annotations, most TCR beta V segments showed up in productive rearrangements about 87% or about 30% of the time in an earlier analysis of approximately 600 of the donors. A later analysis associated about 18,000 TCR beta sequences with specific HLA alleles at a false discovery rate of 0.05. Most TCR sequences were observed very rarely across donors, whereas some public TCRs were present in many individuals. This cohort had only TCR beta chains sequenced, and the lack of alpha or paired-chain data limited which features could be detected. Because counts were too low, seventeen rarely observed V segments, including chromosome 9 orphons, were excluded from the earlier analysis of 500 to 700 of the donors. Strong co-occurrence of HLA alleles, especially DR and DQ, made assigning TCR associations to individual alleles difficult. Compared with equally common non-associated chains, HLA-associated TCR beta chains in a later analysis were more clonally expanded and had lower generation probabilities. Sequencing depth was assumed to be roughly uniform across donors in the presence/absence analyses, though that assumption may not hold.

The cohort was made up of approximately 700 healthy bone marrow donors. Cohort members were all nominally healthy when sampled, although unrecorded immune exposures were likely present. The donor tested CMV seronegative, placing the donor among the 352 seronegative members of the cohort. Each donor provided a peripheral blood sample, and peripheral blood mononuclear cells were used for TCR beta sequencing. Genomic DNA was extracted from the blood cell samples with the Qiagen DNeasy Blood Extraction Kit. Library preparation used the immunoSEQ multiplex PCR assay. The multiplex PCR relied on a mix of 60 forward primers for TCR Vbeta segments and 13 reverse primers for TCR Jbeta segments. The CDR3 region of rearranged TCR beta genes was amplified from genomic DNA by a multiplex PCR assay. The amplified TCR beta libraries were sequenced on the Illumina HiSeq System as 87-base-pair reads. As for how the authors treated the data: A later analysis counted tens of millions of unique TCR beta chains across the 550 to 800 repertoires, and approximately 11 million of these chains were shared by at least two donors. To remove PCR and sequencing errors, raw reads were error-corrected and collapsed into unique sequences using a nearest-neighbor algorithm that merged closely related sequences. V, D and J gene segments were assigned by aligning CDR3 sequences to IMGT reference sequences. For a sequence to be retained, a match of at least six nucleotides was required to both a V gene segment and a J gene segment. Rearrangements were classified as productive when the CDR3 lacked stop codons and remained in frame with V and J, and all other rearrangements were classified as non-productive. Following IMGT convention, CDR3 was defined as the stretch from the second conserved V-encoded cysteine up to the conserved J-encoded phenylalanine. The earlier analysis of about 610 of the donors excluded any sequence lacking an unambiguous match to a single V gene segment. An earlier analysis of 550 to 650 of the donors classified V segments as functional when productive rearrangements were above 56.7% and as segregating when the standard deviation between donors was above 5%. A statistical classification framework was built to diagnose cytomegalovirus status from the catalog of TCR beta chain sequences. In a later analysis, V and J genes were assigned by comparing TCR nucleotide sequences against IMGT/GENE-DB human TR gene sequences. Using the TCRdist pipeline, a later analysis assigned CDR3 sequences along with most-parsimonious VDJ recombination scenarios. In a later analysis, each TCR beta chain was defined by its CDR3 amino acid sequence together with its V-gene family, and reads lacking a unique V-gene family were excluded. A later analysis removed roughly 590 highly shared, low-generation-probability nucleotide sequences to deal with suspected cross-contamination and a sequencing artifact. In a later analysis, a clonal expansion index was calculated for each public chain from normalized within-repertoire ranks of inferred template counts. Generation probabilities in a later analysis came from a VDJ recombination model fitted to out-of-frame rearrangements, and those results were checked against IGoR. A later analysis scored TCR-TCR, TCR-HLA and TCR-CMV co-occurrence with hypergeometric tests, applying a repertoire-size bias correction to TCR pairs. In a later analysis, false discovery rates were estimated by permuting HLA or CMV assignments 20 times. In a later analysis, co-occurring TCRs were grouped with DBSCAN, and TCRdist sequence similarity was added when clustering was performed within HLA-allele-positive subsets. Co-occurrence clustering excluded repertoires with fewer than 30,000 or more than 120,000 public chains, plus five with anomalous nucleotide sharing. Entries here come from immuneACCESS through TCRdb and include only in-frame sequences with V and J called. Some clones fail to appear in such tables; in the studies checked, an unresolved V gene covers under half of the shortfall, and the cause of the remainder is unknown. D and trimming were read from the DNA, whereas the V and J calls and clone size are those reported in that table. Present in this sample are around 300,000 clones, over 85% of which were seen just once. Roughly 2.3% of the sample goes to the ten largest clones.

About this clone itself: It lacks a known antigen. Nothing much larger sits one base from this clone, and base qualities are not available.

Sequencing was done on a sample of PBMCs. This TCR derives from a woman younger than 30 in good health and CMV-seronegative.

In nucleotides, the sequence is TGTGCCAGCAGCCGCCTTAGTCCGCAGTATTTT. This yields the protein CASSRLSPQYF. The rearrangement joined TRBV14 to TRBJ2-3; the D gene identity is not certain. V loses 4 bases, J loses 10 bases, and the germline ends lie 9 bases apart. Taken from the germline V gene, the CDR1 and CDR2 loops are SGHDN and FVKESK. The CDR3 runs 11 amino acids, cysteine and phenylalanine included. Left in the record is the CDR3 DNA by itself, 33 bases read in frame from the first base.